Below, one TCR beta chain is given with its context. Measured with immunoSEQ multiplex PCR; TCRdb has only the in-frame clones, and not every one. The data hold 200,000 to 250,000 clones, with roughly 80% observed a single time. Germline V gene sequence: CDR1 SGHDT, CDR2 YYEEEE. J was trimmed by 0 bases and V by 5 bases; bases with no gene match: 2. CDR3 length: 14 amino acids. The sample comes from a study of blood T cell repertoires in COVID-19. Sequenced: peripheral blood. The TCR originated in a woman in her 70s with acute or convalescent COVID-19. The V call is TRBV5-6, the J call TRBJ1-2; 9 bases align to TRBD1. The CDR3 is CASSWDRANYGYTF. Here the CDR3 DNA reads TGTGCCAGCAGTTGGGACAGGGCTAACTATGGCTACACCTTC.